Following are 26 T cell receptor beta chains from one sample sequenced in a study of blood T cell repertoires in COVID-19. Clones were read by immunoSEQ multiplex PCR, and TCRdb kept only the in-frame ones, dropping some. Of around 36,000 clones in the sample, around nine tenths were seen once. Sequencing used peripheral blood. These receptors originate from a human donor in a cohort sampled during active COVID-19.

The rearrangement links TRBV6-5 to TRBJ1-1, with 7 bases lining up with TRBD1. The CDR3 consists of 12 residues. Germline V gene sequence: CDR1 MNHEY, CDR2 SVGAGI. After removal of 10 bases from V and 4 bases from J, the junction contained 6 bases not matched to a gene. This chain's CDR3 is CATHRGGTEAFF. CDR3 sequence (DNA): TGTGCCACTCACAGGGGCGGCACTGAAGCTTTCTTT.

This chain joins TRBV28 and TRBJ1-1; 8 bases are shared with TRBD1. CDR3 length: 12 residues. The V gene end was trimmed by 2 bases and the J gene end by 10 bases; junction bases not matched to a gene: 3. The germline CDR1 and CDR2 sequences are MDHEN and SYDVKM. CDR3 loop: CASSLPQGGAFF. The CDR3 DNA sequence: TGTGCCAGCAGTTTACCACAGGGGGGAGCTTTCTTT.

The gene calls are TRBV27 and TRBJ1-1, with TRBD1 matching 7 bases. Germline lookup yields CDR1 MNHEY and CDR2 SMNVEV (reference sequence). This CDR3 comprises 13 residues. The junction had 7 bases not matched to a gene; V was cut back by 8 bases and J by 4 bases. The CDR3 is CASGRQGGTEAFF. The CDR3 DNA reads TGTGCCAGCGGCCGACAGGGCGGCACTGAAGCTTTCTTT.

The V call is TRBV18, the J call TRBJ2-2, with D tentatively TRBD1 (6 bases). The V end lost 5 bases, the J end lost 1 base, and 14 bases lay between the germline ends. Germline V gene lookup returns CDR1 KGHSH and CDR2 LQKENI. This CDR3 has 16 amino acids. CDR3 nucleotide sequence: TGTGCCAGCTCAAAAACTCGACAGGAGAACACCGGGGAGCTGTTTTTT. Its protein is CASSKTRQENTGELFF.

This chain uses TRBV25-1 with TRBJ2-1; 9 bases line up with TRBD1. V trimming: 5 bases; J trimming: 7 bases; junction bases outside the gene matches: 9. The germline CDR1 and CDR2 sequences are MGHDK and SYGVNS. The CDR3 consists of 15 residues. The CDR3: CASSLGQGLGNEQFF. The CDR3 DNA reads as TGTGCCAGCAGTCTAGGACAGGGGCTGGGAAATGAGCAGTTCTTC.

The chain links TRBV6-5 to TRBJ1-5, with TRBD1 as a possible D gene (6 bases). CDR3 length: 12 residues. The germline gives CDR1 MNHEY, CDR2 SVGAGI. V was shortened by 8 bases and J by 6 bases, with 11 bases between the two germline ends. The CDR3 spells CASGNRAQPQHF. CDR3 DNA sequence: TGTGCCAGCGGGAACAGGGCTCAGCCCCAGCATTTT.

The V and J genes are TRBV25-1 and TRBJ2-1, with D possibly being TRBD2 (6 bases). The CDR3 totals 15 residues. CDR1 and CDR2 (germline): MGHDK, SYGVNS. Trimming pared 6 bases from V and 4 bases from J, leaving 16 bases between. The CDR3 loop is CASSPPGGSYNEQFF. The CDR3 region has the DNA TGTGCCAGCAGCCCCCCCGGGGGATCTTACAATGAGCAGTTCTTC.

The CDR3 is CASSHASDSPLHF. CDR3 nucleotide sequence: TGTGCCAGCAGCCACGCCTCGGATTCACCCCTCCACTTT. The rearrangement uses TRBV27 and TRBJ1-6; D ambiguous. The CDR3 contains 13 residues. From germline, CDR1 is MNHEY and CDR2 SMNVEV (reference sequence). Trimming took off 6 bases at V and 8 bases at J, with 11 bases between the two ends.

V is TRBV9 and J is TRBJ2-7; the match to TRBD1 covers 8 bases. The CDR3 sequence is 15 residues long. CDR1 SGDLS and CDR2 YYNGEE come from the germline V gene. Unmatched junction bases numbered 6, after V lost 2 bases and J lost 2 bases. This CDR3 is CASSVDRGATYEQYF. DNA for the CDR3: TGTGCCAGCAGCGTCGACAGGGGAGCCACCTACGAGCAGTACTTC.

CDR3 residues: CASTGTGSTDTQYF. Here the CDR3 DNA reads TGTGCCAGCACCGGGACAGGGAGCACAGATACGCAGTATTTT. This chain connects TRBV7-9 to TRBJ2-3, with 9 bases that match TRBD1. Germline V gene data show CDR1 as SEHNR and CDR2 as FQNEAQ (reference sequence). V dropped 7 bases and J dropped 0; count of bases not matched to a gene: 2. The CDR3 runs 14 residues.

The rearrangement uses TRBV7-8 and TRBJ1-2; no firm D call. V was clipped by 2 bases and J by 6 bases, with 13 bases between them. The CDR3 length is 14 residues. From germline, CDR1 is SGHVS and CDR2 FQNEAQ. CDR3 sequence (DNA): TGTGCCAGCAGCTTAAATCGGGGAGAGGATGGCTACACCTTC. Its translation: CASSLNRGEDGYTF.

This chain joins TRBV5-1 and TRBJ1-3; no definite D call. The CDR3 is 16 amino acids. V was clipped by 2 bases and J by 0 bases, with 12 bases between them. Per the germline V gene, CDR1 is SGHRS and CDR2 is YFSETQ. Written as DNA, the CDR3 is TGCGCCAGCAGCTTACCGGGTCGGAACTCTGGAAACACCATATATTTT. Translated: CASSLPGRNSGNTIYF.

The chain recombines TRBV19 with TRBJ2-1; 14 bases agree with TRBD2. CDR3 size: 18 residues. The germline gives CDR1 LNHDA, CDR2 SQIVND (reference sequence). Germline trimming cut 4 bases from V and 7 bases from J; bases unmatched to any gene: 12. The CDR3: CASSNGLAGGSGVNEQFF. CDR3 DNA: TGTGCCAGTAGTAACGGACTAGCGGGGGGCTCCGGCGTAAATGAGCAGTTCTTC.

J is TRBJ1-5 and V is TRBV30; D may be TRBD1 (5 bases). Germline CDR1 reads GTSNPN; CDR2 reads SVGIG (reference sequence). V gave up 1 base and J gave up 1 base, with 11 bases separating them. The CDR3 covers 15 residues. CDR3 sequence reads: CAWSGAGLSNQPQHF. The CDR3 region has the DNA TGTGCCTGGAGTGGGGCAGGGCTGAGCAATCAGCCCCAGCATTTT.

The chain uses TRBV10-2 and TRBJ2-3; 9 bases are a match to TRBD2. Germline V lookup: CDR1 WSHSY, CDR2 SAAADI. The CDR3 is 18 residues long. V lost 3 bases to trimming and J lost 5 bases; unmatched junction nucleotides: 15. For the CDR3, the DNA is TGCGCCAGCAGTGATCCGTTGGTAGCGGGAGTGGTGTTAGATACGCAGTATTTT. Protein sequence: CASSDPLVAGVVLDTQYF.

The rearrangement uses TRBV7-2 and TRBJ2-3, with 10 bases aligning to TRBD1. After removal of 5 bases from V and 4 bases from J, the junction contained 6 bases not matched to a gene. Looked up from germline, CDR1 is SGHTA and CDR2 is FQGNSA. This CDR3 has 15 residues. This CDR3 is CASSEGTGAADTQYF. DNA for the CDR3: TGTGCCAGCAGCGAAGGGACAGGGGCAGCAGATACGCAGTATTTT. Full variable domain (outside the CDR3, taken from reference TRBV7-2 and TRBJ2-3): GAGVSQSPSNKVTEKGKDVELRCDPISGHTALYWYRQSLGQGLEFLIYFQGNSAPDKSGLPSDRFSAERTGGSVSTLTIQRTQQEDSAVYLCASSEGTGAADTQYFGPGTRLTVL.

The rearrangement joins TRBV6-5 to TRBJ2-4; 8 nucleotides align to TRBD1. After removal of 5 bases from V and 1 base from J, the junction contained 1 base not matched to a gene. The germline CDR1 and CDR2 sequences are MNHEY and SVGAGI. The CDR3 length is 14 residues. CDR3 nucleotide sequence: TGTGCCAGCAGTCGACAGGGGGCCAAAAACATTCAGTACTTC. Translating it yields CASSRQGAKNIQYF.

This rearrangement joins TRBV5-1 to TRBJ2-7; TRBD1 is a possible D gene (6 bases). Germline CDR1 reads SGHRS; CDR2 reads YFSETQ. Deletions cut 4 bases from V and 9 bases from J, with 20 bases between. The CDR3 loop spans 14 amino acids. The CDR3 DNA reads as TGCGCCAGCAGCCCTGCTATTAAGGGGGTGGGGCAGTACTTC. It is translated as CASSPAIKGVGQYF.

CDR3 sequence reads: CASNGEGIKPQHF. The CDR3 nucleotides read TGTGCCAGCAACGGGGAGGGTATCAAGCCCCAGCATTTT. The chain employs TRBV28 and TRBJ1-5; no firm D call. Per the germline V gene, CDR1 is MDHEN and CDR2 is SYDVKM. This CDR3 is 13 amino acids long. V lost 7 bases, J lost 8 bases, and 15 bases lay in between.

In its sample, this clone was seen once. The gene calls are TRBV29-1 and TRBJ2-1, with 9 bases that match TRBD2. Trimming at V came to 3 bases and at J to 9 bases, leaving 12 bases not matched to a gene. Germline V lookup: CDR1 SQVTM, CDR2 ANQGSEA. This CDR3 is built from 15 residues. The CDR3 here is CSVDPSGVRVGEQFF. The CDR3 DNA reads as TGCAGCGTTGACCCTAGCGGGGTCCGAGTCGGTGAGCAGTTCTTC.

This clone turned up a few times. V and J are TRBV11-2 and TRBJ1-1, with D uncertain. The CDR3 has 15 amino acids. Trimming pared 5 bases from V and 5 bases from J, leaving 18 bases between. Per the germline V gene, CDR1 is SGHAT and CDR2 is FQNNGV. CDR3 in DNA: TGTGCCAGCAGCCCCCTGCGGCAGCACGAGACTGAAGCTTTCTTT. This sequence encodes CASSPLRQHETEAFF.

The rearrangement links TRBV3-1 (or the pseudogene TRBV3-2) to TRBJ2-1; no clear D. V lost 1 base and J lost 4, with 5 bases in between. The V gene's germline CDR1 is LGHDT and CDR2 YNNKEL (reference sequence). This CDR3 comprises 13 residues. CDR3 in DNA: TGTGCCAGCAGCCAAGCCACATACAATGAGCAGTTCTTC. This gives the protein CASSQATYNEQFF.

The chain employs TRBV18 and TRBJ1-3, with 8 bases aligning to TRBD1. The length of the CDR3 is 15 residues. The germline V gene has CDR1 KGHSH and CDR2 LQKENI. The junction had 2 bases not matched to a gene; V was cut back by 4 bases and J by 0 bases. The CDR3 loop is CASSLGTGSGNTIYF. The DNA for the CDR3 is TGTGCCAGCTCACTAGGGACAGGCTCTGGAAACACCATATATTTT. Filled out from reference TRBV18 and TRBJ1-3, the complete variable domain reads NAGVMQNPRHLVRRRGQEARLRCSPMKGHSHVYWYRQLPEEGLKFMVYLQKENIIDESGMPKERFSAEFPKEGPSILRIQQVVRGDSAAYFCASSLGTGSGNTIYFGEGSWLTVV.

This chain links TRBV5-4 with TRBJ2-4; 8 nucleotides match TRBD2. Per the germline V gene, CDR1 is SGHNT and CDR2 is YYREEE (reference sequence). This CDR3 contains 14 residues. Losses at the gene ends were 1 base for V and 9 bases for J; bases not matched to a gene: 6. The CDR3 is CASSLTGGPGIQYF. As DNA, the CDR3 is TGTGCCAGCAGCTTGACGGGGGGGCCCGGCATTCAGTACTTC.

V gene TRBV30 combines with J gene TRBJ2-1, with 9 bases matching TRBD2. The CDR3 runs 12 residues. The V and J ends lost 6 bases and 3 bases, in that order; junction bases with no gene match: 0. Germline lookup yields CDR1 GTSNPN and CDR2 SVGIG (reference sequence). The DNA of the CDR3 is TGTGCCTGTAGCGGGAGCTACAATGAGCAGTTCTTC. It yields the protein CACSGSYNEQFF.

The chain is built from TRBV6-6 and TRBJ2-3; D is possibly TRBD2 (6 bases). This CDR3 has 13 residues. The germline gives CDR1 MNHNY, CDR2 SVGAGI (reference sequence). V was cut by 3 bases and J by 5 bases, with 9 bases left in between. The CDR3 nucleotides are TGTGCCAGCAGTTATCTCGGGGGAGATACGCAGTATTTT. As protein: CASSYLGGDTQYF.